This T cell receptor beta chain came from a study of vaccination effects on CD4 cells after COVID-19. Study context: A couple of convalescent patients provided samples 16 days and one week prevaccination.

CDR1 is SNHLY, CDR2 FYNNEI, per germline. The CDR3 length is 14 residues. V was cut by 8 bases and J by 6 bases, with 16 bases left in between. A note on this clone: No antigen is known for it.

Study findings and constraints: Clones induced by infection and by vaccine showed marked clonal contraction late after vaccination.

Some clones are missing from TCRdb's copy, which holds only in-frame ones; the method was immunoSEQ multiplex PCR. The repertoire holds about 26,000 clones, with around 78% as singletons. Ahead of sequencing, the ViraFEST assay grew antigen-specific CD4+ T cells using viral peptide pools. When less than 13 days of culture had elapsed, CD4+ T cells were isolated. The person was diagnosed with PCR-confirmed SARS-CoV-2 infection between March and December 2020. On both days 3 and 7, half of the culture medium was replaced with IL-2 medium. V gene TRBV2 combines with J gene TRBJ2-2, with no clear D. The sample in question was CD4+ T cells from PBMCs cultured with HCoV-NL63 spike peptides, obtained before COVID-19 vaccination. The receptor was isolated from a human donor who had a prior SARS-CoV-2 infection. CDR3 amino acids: CASFNPVGSGELFF. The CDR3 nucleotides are TGTGCCAGCTTCAATCCGGTCGGGTCCGGGGAGCTGTTTTTT.